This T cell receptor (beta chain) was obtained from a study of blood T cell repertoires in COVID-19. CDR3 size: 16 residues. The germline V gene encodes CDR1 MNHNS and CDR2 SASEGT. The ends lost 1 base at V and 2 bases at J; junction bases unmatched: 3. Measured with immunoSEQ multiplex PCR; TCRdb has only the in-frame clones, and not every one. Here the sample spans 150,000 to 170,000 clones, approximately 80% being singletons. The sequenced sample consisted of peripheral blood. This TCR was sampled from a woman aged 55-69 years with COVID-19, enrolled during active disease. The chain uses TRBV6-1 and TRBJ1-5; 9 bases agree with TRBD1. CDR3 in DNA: TGTGCCAGCAGTGAAGGGTGGACAGGGGGCAATCAGCCCCAGCATTTT. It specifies CASSEGWTGGNQPQHF.